The 10 T cell receptor beta chains below all came from one sample that was sequenced in a study of cytomegalovirus exposure and HLA in healthy donors. Vbeta (60) and Jbeta (13) primers were used in the PCR. Using immunoSEQ multiplex PCR, the repertoire was profiled, and TCRdb retains in-frame clones only, with some absent. The table includes about 100,000 clones, 70% to 80% detected once. Source material: PBMCs. All receptors derive from a young woman in good health and CMV-seropositive.

This clone occurred a few times. The chain links TRBV6-4 to TRBJ2-3; 14 nucleotides line up with TRBD2. The germline gives CDR1 MRHNA, CDR2 SNTAGT. J lost 6 bases, V lost 2 bases, and 4 bases had no gene match. This CDR3 spans 16 amino acids. In DNA, the CDR3 is TGTGCCAGCAGTGACGGGACTAGCGGGAGCATCGATACGCAGTATTTT. Its translation: CASSDGTSGSIDTQYF.

The chain uses TRBV7-9 and TRBJ1-5, with TRBD1 as a possible D gene (6 bases). The germline V gene encodes CDR1 SEHNR and CDR2 FQNEAQ (reference sequence). The V and J ends lost 5 bases and 3 bases respectively, with 14 bases between them. The CDR3 loop spans 15 amino acids. The CDR3: CASSAAGVSNQPQHF. The CDR3, as DNA: TGTGCCAGCAGCGCCGCAGGGGTCTCCAATCAGCCCCAGCATTTT.

The table lists this clone with a few counts. The genes are TRBV7-6 and TRBJ2-3; the match to TRBD1 covers 7 bases. The trim removed 1 base at V and 10 bases at J, leaving 2 bases unmatched. Germline V lookup: CDR1 SGHVS, CDR2 FNYEAQ. This CDR3 is 12 amino acids long. The CDR3 region is CASSLVGTAQYF. The CDR3 DNA reads TGTGCCAGCAGCTTAGTAGGGACAGCGCAGTATTTT.

V is TRBV30 and J is TRBJ1-5; tentative D call: TRBD1 (6 bases). V lost 3 bases to trimming and J lost 2 bases, with 11 bases between them. Germline V gene sequence: CDR1 GTSNPN, CDR2 SVGIG (reference sequence). The CDR3 contains 14 residues. This CDR3 reads CAWSPGVGNQPQHF. The CDR3, as DNA: TGTGCCTGGAGCCCAGGGGTGGGCAATCAGCCCCAGCATTTT.

This chain joins TRBV7-9 and TRBJ2-7, with TRBD2 matching 7 bases. The CDR3 consists of 14 residues. V was clipped by 5 bases and J by 6 bases; unmatched bases: 10. Germline lookup yields CDR1 SEHNR and CDR2 FQNEAQ (reference sequence). The CDR3 sequence is CASSPSGGAPEQYF. As DNA, the CDR3 is TGTGCCAGCAGCCCTAGCGGAGGGGCCCCCGAGCAGTACTTC.

This rearrangement joins TRBV7-2 to TRBJ1-5; 12 bases agree with TRBD1. The CDR3 is 16 residues long. Germline V gives CDR1 SGHTA, CDR2 FQGNSA. The V segment lost 4 bases and the J segment 5 bases; nucleotides outside the gene matches: 6. CDR3 sequence (DNA): TGTGCCAGCAGCTCCCCGGGACAGGGGGCTTATCAGCCCCAGCATTTT. Protein product: CASSSPGQGAYQPQHF.

The rearrangement links TRBV4-2 to TRBJ1-2; 9 bases match TRBD1. Germline V gives CDR1 LGHNA, CDR2 YNFKEQ. The V and J ends lost 1 base and 0 bases, in that order; junction bases with no gene match: 0. This CDR3 spans 15 amino acids. DNA of the CDR3: TGTGCCAGCAGCCAAGGACAGGGGGCTAACTATGGCTACACCTTC. The encoded protein is CASSQGQGANYGYTF.

This clone appeared a single time. V is TRBV19 and J is TRBJ1-5; D remains unclear. The CDR3 length is 15 residues. Germline V gene data show CDR1 as LNHDA and CDR2 as SQIVND (reference sequence). V lost 2 bases and J lost 2, with 10 bases in between. For the CDR3, the DNA is TGTGCCAGTAGTATATTCGGCCAGGGCAATCAGCCCCAGCATTTT. Translating it yields CASSIFGQGNQPQHF.

The gene calls are TRBV7-3 and TRBJ2-3, with D unclear. Germline V lookup: CDR1 SGHTA, CDR2 FQGTGA. There are 13 residues in the CDR3. The V end was cut by 4 bases, the J end by 4 bases, with 9 bases between. The CDR3 region has the DNA TGTGCCAGCAGCTCCTACAGAGCAGATACGCAGTATTTT. As protein: CASSSYRADTQYF.

This clone was counted only a few times. The genes are TRBV5-1 and TRBJ2-3; TRBD2 might be the D (5 bases). The CDR3 is 15 amino acids. CDR1 is SGHRS and CDR2 is YFSETQ in the germline V gene. Deletions cut 4 bases from V and 3 bases from J, with 15 bases between. CDR3 residues: CASSPDYVLTDTQYF. CDR3 nucleotides: TGCGCCAGCAGCCCCGACTATGTCCTGACAGATACGCAGTATTTT.